The T cell receptor (beta chain) described here comes from a study of blood T cell repertoires in COVID-19. Germline V CDR1 and CDR2: SGHTS, YDEGEE. The V gene end was trimmed by 4 bases and the J gene end by 8 bases; junction bases not matched to a gene: 7. The CDR3 has 14 residues. TCRdb keeps only in-frame clones here, not all; method: immunoSEQ multiplex PCR. The repertoire has some 530,000 clones, approximately 85% of them found once; the top ten carry approximately 2.9%. The rearrangement uses TRBV5-8 and TRBJ2-1; 9 bases fit TRBD2. Sequenced sample: peripheral blood. The TCR originated in a human donor in a cohort sampled during active COVID-19. In DNA, the CDR3 is TGTGCCAGCAGCCCAGTAGCGGGAGCTGATGAGCAGTTCTTC. It encodes CASSPVAGADEQFF. The whole variable domain, remainder taken from reference TRBV5-8 and TRBJ2-1, is EAGVTQSPTHLIKTRGQQATLRCSPISGHTSVYWYQQALGLGLQFLLWYDEGEERNRGNFPPRFSGRQFPNYSSELNVNALELEDSALYLCASSPVAGADEQFFGPGTRLTVL.